This T cell receptor beta chain is drawn from a study of a mutant IDH1 vaccine in newly diagnosed glioma. Time point described: baseline, week 1 (first vaccination visit). Noted treatment: pre-vaccination baseline after standard-of-care therapy. Sequenced by immunoSEQ multiplex PCR; TCRdb stores in-frame clones only, minus some. The sample lists approximately 70,000 clones, around 74% seen once, with 7% to 10% in the top ten. This material consisted of PBMCs, taken from a glioma patient treated with radiotherapy, temozolomide or both. The sequence derives from a man over 45 with glioma.

The CDR3 DNA is TGTGCCAGCAGCCCTAGCGGGGTCCAAGAGACCCAGTACTTC. Translating it yields CASSPSGVQETQYF. The chain combines TRBV7-2 with TRBJ2-5; TRBD2 aligns across 9 bases. The CDR3 consists of 14 residues. Germline V lookup: CDR1 SGHTA, CDR2 FQGNSA. V gave up 5 bases and J gave up 1 base; unmatched junction bases: 2.